These 5 T cell receptor beta chains came from one sample sequenced in a study of control samples from healthy donors and cancer patients. Assay: immunoSEQ multiplex PCR; the TCRdb copy retains only in-frame clones and omits some. The top ten hold approximately 1.8% of the sample, which has some 190,000 clones, roughly nine tenths seen once. Sequenced input: blood. Source of these receptors: a man aged 30 to 45 in good health.

In this sample, this clone turned up once. This chain uses TRBV27 with TRBJ1-2, with D perhaps TRBD1 (6 bases). The CDR3 contains 15 residues. The germline CDR1 and CDR2 sequences are MNHEY and SMNVEV (reference sequence). V was cut by 5 bases and J by 6 bases, with 19 bases left in between. Here the CDR3 DNA reads TGTGCCAGCAGTCCCTGGGGGGCCCTAAGGAATGGCTACACCTTC. Amino acid sequence: CASSPWGALRNGYTF.

This clone is a singleton in its sample. This rearrangement joins TRBV4-2 to TRBJ2-7; D may be TRBD1 (6 bases). The V gene lost 0 bases and the J gene lost 3 bases, with 9 bases spanning the gap. The germline CDR1 and CDR2 sequences are LGHNA and YNFKEQ. The CDR3 covers 14 residues. CDR3: CASSQDQGGYEQYF. The DNA of the CDR3 is TGTGCCAGCAGCCAAGATCAAGGGGGCTACGAGCAGTACTTC.

CDR3 sequence (DNA): TGTGCCAGTACCCCAGGCTCCTACAATGAGCAGTTCTTC. It specifies CASTPGSYNEQFF. The chain combines TRBV19 with TRBJ2-1; no definite D call. Trimming shortened V by 7 bases and J by 0 bases, and 7 bases separated the two germline ends. Germline CDR1 LNHDA, CDR2 SQIVND (reference sequence). CDR3 size: 13 residues.

The gene calls are TRBV12-5 and TRBJ2-7, with 14 bases that match TRBD2. Trimming cost V 1 base and J 6 bases; bases outside gene matches: 5. The CDR3 runs to 16 residues. Germline V lookup: CDR1 LGHNT, CDR2 FRNRAP. In DNA form, the CDR3 reads TGTGCTAGTGGTTTGGGACTAGCGGGGGGGGTGGCCGAGCAGTACTTC. This translates into CASGLGLAGGVAEQYF.

J is TRBJ2-3 and V is TRBV7-9, with TRBD2 matching 8 bases. Germline loops: CDR1 SEHNR, CDR2 FQNEAQ (reference sequence). V was clipped by 1 base and J by 5 bases; unmatched bases: 5. The CDR3 runs to 15 residues. The CDR3, as DNA: TGTGCCAGCAGCTTAGGGAGTAGCGGGAAAGATACGCAGTATTTT. It codes for CASSLGSSGKDTQYF. The variable domain in full, with the rest retrieved from reference TRBV7-9 and TRBJ2-3, is DTGVSQNPRHKITKRGQNVTFRCDPISEHNRLYWYRQTLGQGPEFLTYFQNEAQLEKSRLLSDRFSAERPKGSFSTLEIQRTEQGDSAMYLCASSLGSSGKDTQYFGPGTRLTVL.